The 17 T cell receptor beta chains reported below all come from one sample, sequenced in a study. The repertoire was sequenced with immunoSEQ multiplex PCR; TCRdb's copy has only in-frame clones and lacks some. The data show 60,000 to 75,000 clones, around 93% seen once. Sequencing was performed on PBMCs. These TCRs come from a man aged 40-49 years with rheumatoid arthritis.

The chain joins TRBV5-1 to TRBJ2-3, with 7 nucleotides matching TRBD2. Germline CDR1 SGHRS, CDR2 YFSETQ. V lost 0 bases and J lost 3; bases outside the gene matches: 7. CDR3 length: 16 amino acids. As DNA, the CDR3 is TGCGCCAGCAGCTTGGGTCTCGCGGGAGTGACAGATACGCAGTATTTT. It yields the protein CASSLGLAGVTDTQYF. The entire variable domain, with the rest obtained from reference TRBV5-1 and TRBJ2-3, is as follows: KAGVTQTPRYLIKTRGQQVTLSCSPISGHRSVSWYQQTPGQGLQFLFEYFSETQRNKGNFPGRFSGRQFSNSRSEMNVSTLELGDSALYLCASSLGLAGVTDTQYFGPGTRLTVL.

The rearrangement uses TRBV30 and TRBJ2-2; the D call may be TRBD1 or TRBD2 (6 bases each). In germline, CDR1 is GTSNPN, CDR2 SVGIG (reference sequence). There are 12 residues in the CDR3. Trimming removed 2 bases at V and 6 bases at J, with 7 bases between. The CDR3 sequence is CAWSRGAGELFF. The CDR3 DNA reads TGTGCCTGGAGTAGGGGGGCCGGGGAGCTGTTTTTT.

The chain uses TRBV5-1 and TRBJ1-3; the D gene is possibly TRBD1 (5 bases). The CDR3 loop spans 17 amino acids. Germline V gene data show CDR1 as SGHRS and CDR2 as YFSETQ. Deletions cut 0 bases from V and 3 bases from J, with 16 bases between. This CDR3 is CASSLGGSGNRGNTIYF. CDR3 sequence (DNA): TGCGCCAGCAGCTTGGGGGGTTCAGGGAATCGTGGAAACACCATATATTTT.

The J gene is TRBJ2-3, the V gene TRBV10-3; TRBD2 matches at 7 bases. J lost 0 bases, V lost 3 bases, and 9 bases had no gene match. Per germline, CDR1 ENHRY and CDR2 SYGVKD. The CDR3 extends over 17 amino acids. CDR3 region: CAISDDRGGYSTDTQYF. CDR3 in DNA: TGTGCCATCAGTGACGATAGGGGAGGGTATAGCACAGATACGCAGTATTTT.

The rearrangement joins TRBV7-9 to TRBJ2-7, with D perhaps matching TRBD2 (6 bases). With 1 base removed from V and 5 bases from J, the gap between germline ends came to 12 bases. CDR3 size: 14 residues. Per the germline V gene, CDR1 is SEHNR and CDR2 is FQNEAQ (reference sequence). The CDR3 loop is CASSLGGGRDEQYF. The CDR3, as DNA: TGTGCCAGCAGCTTAGGGGGAGGTCGGGACGAGCAGTACTTC.

The J gene is TRBJ2-1, the V gene TRBV6-5, with D perhaps TRBD2 (6 bases). Germline CDR1 is MNHEY and CDR2 is SVGAGI. The CDR3 contains 14 residues. Trimming removed 6 bases from V and 4 bases from J, with 13 bases in between. DNA for the CDR3: TGTGCCAGCAGCCAAAGGGACTTTTACAATGAGCAGTTCTTC. Translation gives CASSQRDFYNEQFF.

The chain has TRBV2 and TRBJ1-2; no definite D call. Germline CDR1 reads SNHLY; CDR2 reads FYNNEI. This CDR3 spans 13 amino acids. Trimming removed 6 bases from V and 5 bases from J, with 13 bases in between. The CDR3 nucleotides read TGTGCCAGCAGGGCGGGGAGTTTGTATGGCTACACCTTC. It codes for CASRAGSLYGYTF.

V usage is TRBV7-3 and J usage is TRBJ2-2; D gene ambiguous. The CDR3 extends over 14 amino acids. CDR1 and CDR2 (germline): SGHTA, FQGTGA. With 4 bases removed from V and 0 bases from J, the gap between germline ends came to 6 bases. The CDR3 loop is CASSSSPNTGELFF. In DNA, the CDR3 is TGTGCCAGCAGCTCTTCTCCGAACACCGGGGAGCTGTTTTTT.

V and J are TRBV4-1 and TRBJ2-1; 7 bases fit TRBD1. The germline CDR1 and CDR2 sequences are MGHRA and YSYEKL. Trimming took 3 bases from V and 1 from J; bases not matched to a gene: 3. There are 15 residues in the CDR3. CDR3 nucleotides: TGCGCCAGCAGCCAGCCGGGACAGTCCTACAATGAGCAGTTCTTC. It codes for CASSQPGQSYNEQFF.

The gene calls are TRBV7-9 and TRBJ1-2; the match to TRBD1 covers 11 bases. The germline V gene encodes CDR1 SEHNR and CDR2 FQNEAQ (reference sequence). V trimming: 3 bases; J trimming: 4 bases; junction bases outside the gene matches: 10. The CDR3 loop spans 17 amino acids. The CDR3 loop reads CASSFWTGGGIVYGYTF. The CDR3 DNA reads TGTGCCAGCAGCTTTTGGACAGGGGGCGGGATAGTCTATGGCTACACCTTC.

The chain uses TRBV6-1 and TRBJ2-7; D uncertain. The CDR3 contains 14 residues. Looked up from germline, CDR1 is MNHNS and CDR2 is SASEGT. Trimming shortened V by 2 bases and J by 3 bases, and 11 bases separated the two germline ends. CDR3 in DNA: TGTGCCAGCAGTGAATGGTCAGCCTTCTACGAGCAGTACTTC. This codes for CASSEWSAFYEQYF.

This clone was counted a single time. The rearrangement uses TRBV19 and TRBJ1-5; a possible D gene is TRBD1 (6 bases). The CDR3 consists of 15 residues. V was shortened by 10 bases and J by 2 bases, with 18 bases between the two germline ends. CDR1 is LNHDA and CDR2 is SQIVND in the germline V gene (reference sequence). CDR3 DNA sequence: TGTGCCACAACTACGGGGGCCGTGGGCAATCAGCCCCAGCATTTT. This sequence encodes CATTTGAVGNQPQHF.

The V call is TRBV5-1, the J call TRBJ1-6, with D unclear. This CDR3 is 14 amino acids long. The V end lost 2 bases, the J end lost 7 bases, and 10 bases lay between the germline ends. Germline V CDR1 and CDR2: SGHRS, YFSETQ. The CDR3 protein is CASSFEGRNSPLHF. CDR3 nucleotide sequence: TGCGCCAGCAGCTTCGAGGGCAGGAATTCACCCCTCCACTTT.

CDR3 sequence (DNA): TGTGCCAGCAGTGGGCCCGGGACGGCGAGCAATCAGCCCCAGCATTTT. Its translation is CASSGPGTASNQPQHF. The rearrangement uses TRBV2 and TRBJ1-5; tentative D call: TRBD1 (5 bases). This CDR3 contains 16 residues. V was shortened by 4 bases and J by 1 base, with 14 bases between the two germline ends. The germline gives CDR1 SNHLY, CDR2 FYNNEI.

J is TRBJ1-1 and V is TRBV7-3; a weak D match, TRBD1 (6 bases). The CDR3 has 14 amino acids. Germline V gives CDR1 SGHTA, CDR2 FQGTGA. V dropped 2 bases and J dropped 1 base, with 8 bases sitting between them. CDR3 in amino acids: CASSLWGANTEAFF. The CDR3 DNA follows: TGTGCCAGCAGCTTATGGGGGGCGAACACTGAAGCTTTCTTT.

The genes are TRBV11-2 and TRBJ2-1, with D maybe TRBD2 (6 bases). Trimming cost V 5 bases and J 4 bases, with 27 bases left between them. The germline V gene has CDR1 SGHAT and CDR2 FQNNGV. This CDR3 region has 19 residues. CDR3 DNA: TGTGCCAGCAGCAATGTCCGGGACTCAGGTCCCATACGATACAATGAGCAGTTCTTC. This encodes CASSNVRDSGPIRYNEQFF. Based on the CDR3 plus reference TRBV11-2 and TRBJ2-1, the full variable domain is EAGVAQSPRYKIIEKRQSVAFWCNPISGHATLYWYQQILGQGPKLLIQFQNNGVVDDSQLPKDRFSAERLKGVDSTLKIQPAKLEDSAVYLCASSNVRDSGPIRYNEQFFGPGTRLTVL.

The chain recombines TRBV6-5 with TRBJ2-7; D might be TRBD2 (6 bases). Trimming removed 0 bases at V and 5 bases at J, with 14 bases between. The CDR3 sequence is 15 residues long. Germline V gene lookup returns CDR1 MNHEY and CDR2 SVGAGI. CDR3 residues: CASSYSVGGSHEQYF. In DNA, the CDR3 is TGTGCCAGCAGTTACTCTGTCGGGGGAAGCCACGAGCAGTACTTC.